One sample yielded the 16 T cell receptor beta chains listed below, sequenced in a study of vaccination effects on CD4 cells after COVID-19. Sequenced by immunoSEQ multiplex PCR; TCRdb stores in-frame clones only, minus some. The table lists roughly 45,000 clones, 72% of them singletons, with 9% to 10% in the top ten. Having been cultured for 10 days, the cells underwent CD4+ T cell isolation. Participants received two doses of either the BNT162b2 or mRNA-1273 vaccine. No antigen has been identified for these receptors. Sequenced here: CD4+ T cells from PBMCs cultured without peptide, sampled after COVID-19 vaccination. All receptors derive from a human donor who received a COVID-19 vaccine.

In the case of this clone: Mismatch with germline at one junction end may stem from a read error. The CDR3 DNA sequence: TGTGCCAGCAGATCTAGCGGCCCGCGGAGGCATTTT. It encodes CASRSSGPRRHF. The chain combines TRBV28 with TRBJ2-3, with TRBD2 identical over 7 bases. Germline CDR1 is MDHEN and CDR2 is SYDVKM. This CDR3 comprises 12 residues.

This clone came up a few times. The J gene is TRBJ2-7, the V gene TRBV11-2, with D tentatively TRBD1 (6 bases). Germline CDR1 and CDR2: SGHAT and FQNNGV. CDR3 size: 16 residues. Between the trimmed V and J ends, which lost 3 bases and 1 base, there was a span of 16 bases. The CDR3 loop is CASSFPLQGRSYEQYF. The DNA for the CDR3 is TGTGCCAGCAGCTTTCCTTTGCAGGGGAGATCCTACGAGCAGTACTTC.

The chain uses TRBV29-1 and TRBJ2-5; D may match TRBD1 or TRBD2 (5 bases each). V lost 7 bases and J lost 1, with 16 bases in between. The CDR3 spans 14 residues. Germline V lookup: CDR1 SQVTM, CDR2 ANQGSEA. CDR3 nucleotides: TGCAGCGCCCCCGGGGCGGTAAGCCAAGAGACCCAGTACTTC. Encoded protein: CSAPGAVSQETQYF. Variable domain in full (rest from reference TRBV29-1 and TRBJ2-5): SAVISQKPSRDICQRGTSLTIQCQVDSQVTMMFWYRQQPGQSLTLIATANQGSEATYESGFVIDKFPISRPNLTFSTLTVSNMSPEDSSIYLCSAPGAVSQETQYFGPGTRLLVL.

The rearrangement joins TRBV3-1 (or the pseudogene TRBV3-2) to TRBJ1-6, with a weak D call TRBD1 (5 bases). Germline lookup yields CDR1 LGHDT and CDR2 YNNKEL (reference sequence). Trimming shortened V by 4 bases and J by 6 bases, and 10 bases separated the two germline ends. There are 14 residues in the CDR3. The CDR3 DNA sequence: TGTGCCAGCAGCCTCGGGAGGGGTAATTCACCCCTCCACTTT. This sequence encodes CASSLGRGNSPLHF.

V is TRBV5-5 and J is TRBJ1-2, with TRBD1 matching over 7 bases. The length of the CDR3 is 14 residues. V was pared by 2 bases and J by 3 bases, with 4 bases of the junction left unmatched. CDR1 is SGHKS and CDR2 is YYEKEE in the germline V gene (reference sequence). The CDR3: CASSLGQADYGYTF. The DNA of the CDR3 is TGTGCCAGCAGCTTAGGACAGGCAGACTATGGCTACACCTTC.

The chain links TRBV20-1 to TRBJ1-1, with D unresolved. The CDR3 runs 12 residues. Germline-derived CDR1 and CDR2 are DFQATT and SNEGSKA (reference sequence). Trimming pared 3 bases from V and 9 bases from J, leaving 14 bases between. The CDR3 loop reads CSASIEVGKAFF. DNA of the CDR3: TGCAGTGCTAGTATTGAAGTAGGGAAAGCTTTCTTT.

The gene calls are TRBV2 and TRBJ2-7; D perhaps matches TRBD2 (6 bases). Germline CDR1 and CDR2: SNHLY and FYNNEI. This CDR3 has 17 amino acids. V gave up 5 bases and J gave up 5 bases, with 25 bases separating them. For the CDR3, the DNA is TGTGCCAGCAGTCCCCTTCCTTGGGGGGATAGAATCCACGAGCAGTACTTC. Its protein product is CASSPLPWGDRIHEQYF.

The V and J genes are TRBV3-1 (or the pseudogene TRBV3-2) and TRBJ1-2; 7 positions match TRBD1. The CDR3 runs 14 residues. V trimming: 2 bases; J trimming: 4 bases; junction bases outside the gene matches: 4. Germline V gene data show CDR1 as LGHDT and CDR2 as YNNKEL (reference sequence). CDR3 in amino acids: CASSQFAGGYGYTF. The CDR3 DNA follows: TGTGCCAGCAGCCAATTCGCAGGGGGCTATGGCTACACCTTC.

The chain recombines TRBV19 with TRBJ2-3; D is unresolved. Germline V CDR1 and CDR2: LNHDA, SQIVND (reference sequence). There are 13 residues in the CDR3. Trimming cost V 6 bases and J 0 bases, with 7 bases left between them. The CDR3 is CASRQTSTDTQYF. The DNA of the CDR3 is TGTGCCAGTAGACAGACTAGCACAGATACGCAGTATTTT.

This chain connects TRBV7-2 to TRBJ2-2; D may be TRBD2 (6 bases). V was shortened by 2 bases and J by 5 bases, with 15 bases between the two germline ends. Germline V gives CDR1 SGHTA, CDR2 FQGNSA. This CDR3 comprises 16 residues. The CDR3 reads CASSLWAGLGTGELFF. The CDR3 DNA is TGTGCCAGCAGCTTATGGGCGGGGTTGGGGACCGGGGAGCTGTTTTTT.

This clone was observed a few times. J is TRBJ2-7 and V is TRBV11-2; D not certain. V lost 2 bases and J 1 base, leaving 6 bases between the germline ends. The germline CDR1 and CDR2 sequences are SGHAT and FQNNGV. The length of the CDR3 is 13 residues. The CDR3 sequence: CASSLSGSYEQYF. The CDR3 region has the DNA TGTGCCAGCAGCTTATCTGGGTCCTACGAGCAGTACTTC.

V and J are TRBV3-1 (or the pseudogene TRBV3-2) and TRBJ2-1, with 7 positions matching TRBD2. Germline V gene sequence: CDR1 LGHDT, CDR2 YNNKEL (reference sequence). This CDR3 has 15 residues. J gave up 4 bases and V 0 bases, and 3 bases lay outside the gene matches. The CDR3 loop reads CASSQELAVYNEQFF. CDR3 DNA: TGTGCCAGCAGCCAAGAGCTAGCGGTTTACAATGAGCAGTTCTTC.

The sample holds a few counts of this clone. The chain is built from TRBV18 and TRBJ1-5; TRBD1 matches at 8 bases. V lost 5 bases, J lost 10 bases, and 7 bases stayed unmatched. Germline loops: CDR1 KGHSH, CDR2 LQKENI. This CDR3 region has 13 residues. DNA for the CDR3: TGTGCCAGCTCATACGACAGGGGCGAACCCCAGCATTTT. It is translated as CASSYDRGEPQHF. The complete variable domain, with remaining parts taken from reference TRBV18 and TRBJ1-5, reads NAGVMQNPRHLVRRRGQEARLRCSPMKGHSHVYWYRQLPEEGLKFMVYLQKENIIDESGMPKERFSAEFPKEGPSILRIQQVVRGDSAAYFCASSYDRGEPQHFGDGTRLSIL.

Comments on this clone: Other DNA sequences within the sample encode an identical CDR3. The chain recombines TRBV6-1 with TRBJ1-2; unclear D gene. Trimming removed 1 base from V and 8 bases from J, with 8 bases in between. The CDR3 consists of 12 residues. Looked up from germline, CDR1 is MNHNS and CDR2 is SASEGT. CDR3 sequence: CASSEGGVGYTF. In DNA form, the CDR3 reads TGTGCCAGCAGTGAAGGCGGGGTAGGCTACACCTTC.

The rearrangement uses TRBV7-9 and TRBJ1-1; 7 bases line up with TRBD1. Germline V gives CDR1 SEHNR, CDR2 FQNEAQ (reference sequence). The ends lost 1 base at V and 7 bases at J; junction bases unmatched: 6. The CDR3 runs 14 residues. The CDR3 DNA follows: TGTGCCAGCAGCTTAGAGGGGGCGCAGAGTGAAGCTTTCTTT. Amino acid sequence: CASSLEGAQSEAFF.

This clone was picked up one time. The rearrangement links TRBV27 to TRBJ1-5, with no clear D. This CDR3 region has 14 residues. Trimming stripped 6 bases from V and 6 bases from J, with 15 bases between. Germline V gene data show CDR1 as MNHEY and CDR2 as SMNVEV (reference sequence). The CDR3 DNA reads as TGTGCCAGCAGCATTGAGGGCTTTGGTCAGCCCCAGCATTTT. Protein sequence: CASSIEGFGQPQHF.